The 32 T cell receptor beta chains given below trace back to one sample, sequenced in a study of CD8+ T cells in alopecia areata. Following RNA extraction, reverse transcription yielded cDNA that acted as the sequencing template. Data came from immunoSEQ multiplex PCR; TCRdb stores just in-frame clones and leaves some out. The repertoire has 150,000 or so clones, over 70% of them found once; the top ten carry over 13%. This specimen was CD8+ T cells sorted from blood, taken at week 0. These receptors came from a human donor with alopecia areata.

The chain has TRBV27 and TRBJ2-7; D might be TRBD1 or TRBD2, each matching 6 bases. CDR3 length: 16 residues. Trimming removed 1 base at V and 0 bases at J, with 13 bases between. Germline V gene lookup returns CDR1 MNHEY and CDR2 SMNVEV (reference sequence). The CDR3 bases are TGTGCCAGCAGTTTATATGGGGGGACAAGCTCCTACGAGCAGTACTTC. Residues: CASSLYGGTSSYEQYF.

This chain uses TRBV10-2 with TRBJ2-7; 7 nucleotides align to TRBD2. Germline V CDR1 and CDR2: WSHSY, SAAADI. V lost 10 bases and J lost 1; bases outside the gene matches: 7. This CDR3 is 13 amino acids long. CDR3 protein: CATQRGKSYEQYF. In DNA form, the CDR3 reads TGCGCCACCCAGCGGGGCAAATCCTACGAGCAGTACTTC.

The chain uses TRBV4-1 and TRBJ1-2; 11 bases match TRBD1. V shed 4 bases and J 5 bases; nucleotides not matched to a gene: 6. This CDR3 spans 15 amino acids. CDR1 is MGHRA and CDR2 is YSYEKL in the germline V gene. The CDR3: CASSRGQGAHYGYTF. Here the CDR3 DNA reads TGCGCCAGCAGCCGCGGACAGGGGGCGCATTATGGCTACACCTTC.

The chain links TRBV7-9 to TRBJ2-7; 11 bases are a match to TRBD2. Germline V gives CDR1 SEHNR, CDR2 FQNEAQ (reference sequence). This CDR3 has 14 amino acids. V shed 5 bases and J 3 bases; nucleotides not matched to a gene: 3. The chain's CDR3 is CASSVTSGSYEQYF. The CDR3 region has the DNA TGTGCCAGCAGCGTTACTAGCGGGAGCTACGAGCAGTACTTC.

The chain employs TRBV9 and TRBJ2-4; the D call may be TRBD1 or TRBD2 (6 bases each). V was clipped by 3 bases and J by 8 bases, with 12 bases between them. The length of the CDR3 is 13 residues. Germline assignment: CDR1 SGDLS and CDR2 YYNGEE. For the CDR3, the DNA is TGTGCCAGCAGCGCCCCAAGGGGGGACATTCAGTACTTC. This translates into CASSAPRGDIQYF.

The chain recombines TRBV5-1 with TRBJ2-1, with TRBD2 matching over 13 bases. CDR1 is SGHRS, CDR2 YFSETQ, per germline. V lost 4 bases, J lost 7 bases, and 8 bases stayed unmatched. The CDR3 is 16 amino acids. The CDR3 here is CASSPGLAGVRNEQFF. CDR3 DNA: TGCGCCAGCAGCCCCGGACTAGCGGGGGTGAGGAATGAGCAGTTCTTC.

The V and J genes are TRBV5-1 and TRBJ2-7; 10 bases are shared with TRBD1. Trimming took 2 bases from V and 5 from J; bases not matched to a gene: 4. This CDR3 has 14 amino acids. Germline V gene lookup returns CDR1 SGHRS and CDR2 YFSETQ. The CDR3 bases are TGCGCCAGCAGCTTTGGGACAGGGGAAGACGAGCAGTACTTC. Its translation is CASSFGTGEDEQYF. The full variable domain, completed using reference TRBV5-1 and TRBJ2-7, is KAGVTQTPRYLIKTRGQQVTLSCSPISGHRSVSWYQQTPGQGLQFLFEYFSETQRNKGNFPGRFSGRQFSNSRSEMNVSTLELGDSALYLCASSFGTGEDEQYFGPGTRLTVT.

The V call is TRBV5-1, the J call TRBJ2-5; 10 positions match TRBD2. TRBJ2-7 matches the DNA end more closely, so the J call is doubtful. CDR3 length equals 14 residues. The V gene's germline CDR1 is SGHRS and CDR2 YFSETQ. CDR3 amino acids: CASSYRTSGYEQYF. Here the CDR3 DNA reads TGCGCCAGCAGTTACCGGACTAGCGGATACGAGCAGTACTTC.

The genes are TRBV13 and TRBJ2-7; no clear D. The CDR3 runs to 15 residues. V was pared by 0 bases and J by 2 bases, with 11 bases between. Germline V CDR1 and CDR2: PRHDT, FYEKMQ (reference sequence). CDR3 in amino acids: CASSLGYGITYEQYF. CDR3 sequence (DNA): TGTGCCAGCAGCTTAGGGTATGGGATTACCTACGAGCAGTACTTC.

This clone was observed a few times. The chain uses TRBV15 and TRBJ1-5; TRBD1 might be the D (5 bases). This CDR3 has 15 residues. In germline, CDR1 is LNHNV, CDR2 YYDKDF (reference sequence). V dropped 0 bases and J dropped 3 bases, with 9 bases sitting between them. CDR3 protein: CATSRDETVNQPQHF. The CDR3 bases are TGTGCCACCAGCAGAGACGAGACAGTCAATCAGCCCCAGCATTTT.

The chain couples TRBV7-9 to TRBJ2-7; no definite D call. The CDR3 covers 14 residues. Germline-derived CDR1 and CDR2 are SEHNR and FQNEAQ (reference sequence). Trimming shortened V by 5 bases and J by 3 bases, and 14 bases separated the two germline ends. As DNA, the CDR3 is TGTGCCAGCAGCCCCGTCGGTGTGAGCTACGAGCAGTACTTC. The encoded protein is CASSPVGVSYEQYF.

This clone was seen just once. The chain carries TRBV7-9 and TRBJ1-2, with D perhaps TRBD1 (6 bases). V was pared by 5 bases and J by 6 bases, with 22 bases between. The CDR3 is 16 residues long. The V gene's germline CDR1 is SEHNR and CDR2 FQNEAQ (reference sequence). CDR3 in amino acids: CASSPQGAHREDGYTF. The CDR3 DNA reads TGTGCCAGCAGCCCCCAGGGAGCACACAGGGAGGATGGCTACACCTTC.

The J gene is TRBJ1-1, the V gene TRBV7-9; possible D gene TRBD1, 6 bases. V lost 5 bases to trimming and J lost 1 base, with 8 bases between them. The CDR3 has 13 amino acids. Germline V CDR1 and CDR2: SEHNR, FQNEAQ (reference sequence). In DNA, the CDR3 is TGTGCCAGCAGCCTGGGACAGAACACTGAAGCTTTCTTT. It is translated as CASSLGQNTEAFF. The complete variable domain, with remaining parts taken from reference TRBV7-9 and TRBJ1-1, reads DTGVSQNPRHKITKRGQNVTFRCDPISEHNRLYWYRQTLGQGPEFLTYFQNEAQLEKSRLLSDRFSAERPKGSFSTLEIQRTEQGDSAMYLCASSLGQNTEAFFGQGTRLTVV.

Comments on this clone: This sample includes further DNA sequences coding for the same CDR3. The chain employs TRBV2 and TRBJ2-7, with TRBD1 as a possible D gene (6 bases). The CDR3 extends over 14 amino acids. CDR1 and CDR2 (germline): SNHLY, FYNNEI. The ends were cut back, 3 bases at V and 4 bases at J, with 13 bases in the middle. CDR3 sequence: CASSEGRQGYEQYF. Here the CDR3 DNA reads TGTGCCAGCAGTGAGGGGCGGCAGGGGTACGAGCAGTACTTC.

The rearrangement joins TRBV6-5 to TRBJ2-7; no reliable D call. Germline CDR1 reads MNHEY; CDR2 reads SVGAGI. This CDR3 has 13 amino acids. V lost 5 bases and J 1 base, leaving 9 bases between the germline ends. CDR3 in DNA: TGTGCCAGCAGTCCGGGCCGATCCTACGAGCAGTACTTC. This codes for CASSPGRSYEQYF.

The chain couples TRBV19 to TRBJ2-7, with D tentatively TRBD2 (5 bases). The CDR3 has 12 residues. Germline V gene sequence: CDR1 LNHDA, CDR2 SQIVND (reference sequence). The germline V and J ends were trimmed by 4 bases and 4 bases, with 8 bases remaining between them. The CDR3 DNA reads as TGTGCCAGTAGTAGCGGAGGATACGAGCAGTACTTC. Translation gives CASSSGGYEQYF.

The V and J genes are TRBV11-1 and TRBJ2-2, with 9 bases that match TRBD2. There are 17 residues in the CDR3. CDR1 is SGHAT and CDR2 is FQDESV in the germline V gene (reference sequence). V lost 2 bases, J lost 4 bases, and 8 bases stayed unmatched. The CDR3 coding sequence is TGTGCCAGCAGCTTAATAGCGGGAGTAGGTGGCACCGGGGAGCTGTTTTTT. Its translation: CASSLIAGVGGTGELFF.

V is TRBV7-9 and J is TRBJ2-3, with D possibly matching TRBD2 (6 bases). The CDR3 runs 15 residues. V shed 5 bases and J shed 2 bases, with 14 bases lying between them. Germline CDR1 reads SEHNR; CDR2 reads FQNEAQ (reference sequence). CDR3 DNA sequence: TGTGCCAGCAGCCTCCAGCGGGCCGACACAGATACGCAGTATTTT. Translating it yields CASSLQRADTDTQYF. The variable domain in full, with the rest retrieved from reference TRBV7-9 and TRBJ2-3, is DTGVSQNPRHKITKRGQNVTFRCDPISEHNRLYWYRQTLGQGPEFLTYFQNEAQLEKSRLLSDRFSAERPKGSFSTLEIQRTEQGDSAMYLCASSLQRADTDTQYFGPGTRLTVL.

J is TRBJ2-1 and V is TRBV2; the match to TRBD1 covers 7 bases. The V segment lost 5 bases and the J segment 4 bases; nucleotides outside the gene matches: 8. The CDR3 spans 15 residues. Germline V lookup: CDR1 SNHLY, CDR2 FYNNEI. CDR3: CASSLGQDPYNEQFF. The CDR3 nucleotides read TGTGCCAGCAGTTTAGGACAGGACCCTTACAATGAGCAGTTCTTC.

The gene calls are TRBV30 and TRBJ1-1; D is perhaps TRBD1 (5 bases). V was pared by 3 bases and J by 0 bases, with 8 bases between. The CDR3 has 13 amino acids. Germline V gives CDR1 GTSNPN, CDR2 SVGIG (reference sequence). CDR3 sequence reads: CAWRGGVNTEAFF. The CDR3 DNA reads as TGTGCCTGGAGGGGAGGGGTGAACACTGAAGCTTTCTTT.

This clone was counted a single time. The genes are TRBV7-9 and TRBJ2-7; D is undetermined. Trimming stripped 3 bases from V and 1 base from J, with 10 bases between. The CDR3 contains 14 residues. Germline V gene data show CDR1 as SEHNR and CDR2 as FQNEAQ (reference sequence). DNA of the CDR3: TGTGCCAGCAGCTTCAGTGGCAAGTCCTACGAGCAGTACTTC. Amino acid sequence: CASSFSGKSYEQYF.

The V gene is TRBV29-1, the J gene TRBJ2-7; perhaps D is TRBD1 or TRBD2 (6 bases each). CDR1 and CDR2 (germline): SQVTM, ANQGSEA. The V gene lost 3 bases and the J gene lost 2 bases, with 8 bases spanning the gap. This CDR3 spans 12 amino acids. The CDR3: CSVDGGPYEQYF. The CDR3 region has the DNA TGCAGCGTTGATGGGGGGCCCTACGAGCAGTACTTC.

The rearrangement uses TRBV9 and TRBJ2-4; D may be TRBD2 (6 bases). The length of the CDR3 is 14 residues. The germline V gene encodes CDR1 SGDLS and CDR2 YYNGEE. The V end was cut by 3 bases, the J end by 4 bases, with 11 bases between. The CDR3 region has the DNA TGTGCCAGCAGCGGAGTTAGCGGAAAAAACATTCAGTACTTC. The encoded protein is CASSGVSGKNIQYF.

The chain is built from TRBV5-4 and TRBJ2-7; TRBD2 matches 12 bases. The V gene's germline CDR1 is SGHNT and CDR2 YYREEE (reference sequence). V was clipped by 5 bases and J by 5 bases; unmatched bases: 11. This CDR3 is 16 amino acids long. DNA for the CDR3: TGTGCCAGCAGTACCGGGACTAGCGGGTGGGACGACGAGCAGTACTTC. Translation: CASSTGTSGWDDEQYF.

This clone showed up just once. The chain is built from TRBV21-1 and TRBJ2-1. TRBV21-1 is a pseudogene. There are 12 residues in the CDR3. As DNA, the CDR3 is TGTGCCAGCGCCTCCCCCCACAATGAGCAGTTCTTC. Its translation is CASASPHNEQFF.

This chain links TRBV19 with TRBJ1-1; unclear D gene. CDR3 length: 14 residues. The germline V and J ends were trimmed by 1 base and 4 bases, with 10 bases remaining between them. Germline loops: CDR1 LNHDA, CDR2 SQIVND (reference sequence). The CDR3 coding sequence is TGTGCCAGTAGTATAGTTCCCGATACCACTGAAGCTTTCTTT. It yields the protein CASSIVPDTTEAFF.

The chain links TRBV5-1 to TRBJ2-7; 7 bases line up with TRBD1. Germline V gene sequence: CDR1 SGHRS, CDR2 YFSETQ. With V trimmed by 0 bases and J by 3 bases, 3 bases remained unmatched. This CDR3 contains 14 residues. The CDR3 DNA is TGCGCCAGCAGCTTGGAGTACAGGGGCTACGAGCAGTACTTC. Its protein is CASSLEYRGYEQYF.

The table lists this clone with a count of one. This chain connects TRBV4-1 to TRBJ1-1; 8 bases align to TRBD1. The CDR3 consists of 16 residues. After removal of 0 bases from V and 5 bases from J, the junction contained 8 bases not matched to a gene. Per the germline V gene, CDR1 is MGHRA and CDR2 is YSYEKL. CDR3 loop: CASSQESQGAYTEAFF. The DNA of the CDR3 is TGCGCCAGCAGCCAAGAGTCCCAGGGGGCCTATACTGAAGCTTTCTTT.

This chain connects TRBV19 to TRBJ1-6, with 7 bases identical to TRBD1. The length of the CDR3 is 13 residues. Germline values: CDR1 LNHDA, CDR2 SQIVND (reference sequence). J gave up 6 bases and V 10 bases, and 6 bases lay outside the gene matches. As DNA, the CDR3 is TGTGCCACGACAGCAGGGGGTAATTCACCCCTCCACTTT. Its protein product is CATTAGGNSPLHF.

This clone was counted a single time. The V and J genes are TRBV7-9 and TRBJ2-7; tentative D call: TRBD2 (5 bases). V shed 4 bases and J shed 0 bases, with 7 bases lying between them. The CDR3 loop spans 13 amino acids. Per the germline V gene, CDR1 is SEHNR and CDR2 is FQNEAQ (reference sequence). The CDR3 bases are TGTGCCAGCAGCTCCGGGATCTCCTACGAGCAGTACTTC. Residues: CASSSGISYEQYF.

The rearrangement uses TRBV5-6 and TRBJ2-6; D unclear. Germline-derived CDR1 and CDR2 are SGHDT and YYEEEE. Trimming shortened V by 0 bases and J by 3 bases, and 10 bases separated the two germline ends. This CDR3 is 16 amino acids long. Here the CDR3 DNA reads TGTGCCAGCAGCTTGGGGTCCCCCGGTGGGGCCAACGTCCTGACTTTC. It specifies CASSLGSPGGANVLTF. The full variable domain, in which reference TRBV5-6 and TRBJ2-6 provide the parts outside the CDR3, is DAGVTQSPTHLIKTRGQQVTLRCSPKSGHDTVSWYQQALGQGPQFIFQYYEEEERQRGNFPDRFSGHQFPNYSSELNVNALLLGDSALYLCASSLGSPGGANVLTFGAGSRLTVL.

The rearrangement links TRBV6-1 to TRBJ2-4; no firm D call. V dropped 1 base and J dropped 1 base, with 5 bases sitting between them. The CDR3 consists of 14 residues. CDR1 is MNHNS and CDR2 is SASEGT in the germline V gene. CDR3 nucleotides: TGTGCCAGCAGTGAAGTCATGGCCAAAAACATTCAGTACTTC. Its translation: CASSEVMAKNIQYF.